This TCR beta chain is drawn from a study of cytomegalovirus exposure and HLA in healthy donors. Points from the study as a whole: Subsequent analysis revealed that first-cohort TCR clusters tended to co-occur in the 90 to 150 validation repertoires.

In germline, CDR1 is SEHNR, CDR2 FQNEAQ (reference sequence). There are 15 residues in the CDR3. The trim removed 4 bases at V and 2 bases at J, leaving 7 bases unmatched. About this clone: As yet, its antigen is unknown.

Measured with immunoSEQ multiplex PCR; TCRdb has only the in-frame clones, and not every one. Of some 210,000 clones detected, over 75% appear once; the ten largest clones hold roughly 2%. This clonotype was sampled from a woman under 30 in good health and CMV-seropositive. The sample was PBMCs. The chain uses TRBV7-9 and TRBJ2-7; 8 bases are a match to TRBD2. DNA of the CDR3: TGTGCCAGCAGCTCAATAGCGGGGCCAGCCTACGAGCAGTACTTC. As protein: CASSSIAGPAYEQYF.